The source of this T cell receptor beta chain is a study of T cells after somatic rescue of genetic block. This clone is termed large (0.1 to 1%). Here immunoSEQ multiplex PCR was the method, and the copy in TCRdb shows in-frame clones only, minus some. The data show around 9,700 clones, roughly 74% seen once. This CDR3 is 15 amino acids long. V was clipped by 0 bases and J by 4 bases, with 12 bases between them. Germline V gene data show CDR1 as SGHVS and CDR2 as FNYEAQ. This TCR came from a boy between 10 and 17 years old. The chain uses TRBV7-6 and TRBJ1-2; D may be TRBD1 (6 bases). Material: peripheral blood mononuclear cells (PBMCs). CDR3 loop: CASSLALGGTYGYTF. In DNA, the CDR3 is TGTGCCAGCAGCTTAGCTCTAGGGGGAACCTATGGCTACACCTTC.